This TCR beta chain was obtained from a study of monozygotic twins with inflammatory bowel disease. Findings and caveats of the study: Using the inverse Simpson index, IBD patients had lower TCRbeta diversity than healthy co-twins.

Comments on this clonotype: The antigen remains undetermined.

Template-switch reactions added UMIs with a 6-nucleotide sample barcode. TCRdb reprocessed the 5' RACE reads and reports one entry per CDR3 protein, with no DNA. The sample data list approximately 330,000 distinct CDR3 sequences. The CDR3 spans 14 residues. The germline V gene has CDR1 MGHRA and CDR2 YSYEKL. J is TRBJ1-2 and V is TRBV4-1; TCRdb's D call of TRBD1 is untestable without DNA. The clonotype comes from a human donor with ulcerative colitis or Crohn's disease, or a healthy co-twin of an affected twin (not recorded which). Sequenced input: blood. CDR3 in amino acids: CASSPDRGPRGYTF.